This record looks at one T cell receptor beta chain sequence and its context. Its target is not known. This sequence may be a read error, since a much larger clone differs from it by one base. CDR1 is LGHNA, CDR2 YNFKEQ, per germline. CDR3 length: 16 residues. This specimen comes from a study of blood T cells in healthy people across ages. General observations from the study: The study could not conclusively compare naive and antigen-experienced cells, given its unsorted PBMCs. Per million T cells, the diversity of TCR beta decreased roughly linearly as age advanced.

Sample-barcoded 5' priming and a J-beta primer mix drove a second PCR of about 6 to 11 cycles. TCRdb processed the 5' RACE reads anew with MiXCR; each CDR3 protein has one entry. This sample has around 1.1 million distinct CDR3 sequences, with less than 45% found just once. The J gene is TRBJ2-1, the V gene TRBV4-2; 11 bases map to TRBD1. The source is a young man in good health. Sequenced input: blood. The CDR3, as DNA: TGTGCCAGCAGCCACATACCGGGACAGGGGGGAAATGAGCGGTTCTTC. Its translation: CASSHIPGQGGNERFF.